This TCR beta chain was found in a study of T cell responses to AZD1222 COVID-19 vaccine. Findings and caveats of the study: Only five to seven AZD1222 recipients tested seropositive at baseline. Variant regions that are unmutated are reportedly the target of nearly half of spike-specific TCRs.

Comments on this clone: Its antigen is not known.

Here immunoSEQ multiplex PCR was the method, and the copy in TCRdb shows in-frame clones only, minus some. Of 95,000 to 130,000 clones in the sample, about 90% were seen once. The ends were cut back, 0 bases at V and 7 bases at J, with 7 bases in the middle. The CDR3 length is 14 residues. CDR1 SGHTA and CDR2 FQGNSA come from the germline V gene. The starting material was peripheral blood, obtained on day 0 of AZD1222 vaccination. This chain joins TRBV7-2 and TRBJ1-6; D not certain. The sequence derives from an adult in good health. CDR3 amino acids: CASSLALQNSPLHF. The CDR3 region has the DNA TGTGCCAGCAGCTTAGCGCTCCAGAATTCACCCCTCCACTTT.